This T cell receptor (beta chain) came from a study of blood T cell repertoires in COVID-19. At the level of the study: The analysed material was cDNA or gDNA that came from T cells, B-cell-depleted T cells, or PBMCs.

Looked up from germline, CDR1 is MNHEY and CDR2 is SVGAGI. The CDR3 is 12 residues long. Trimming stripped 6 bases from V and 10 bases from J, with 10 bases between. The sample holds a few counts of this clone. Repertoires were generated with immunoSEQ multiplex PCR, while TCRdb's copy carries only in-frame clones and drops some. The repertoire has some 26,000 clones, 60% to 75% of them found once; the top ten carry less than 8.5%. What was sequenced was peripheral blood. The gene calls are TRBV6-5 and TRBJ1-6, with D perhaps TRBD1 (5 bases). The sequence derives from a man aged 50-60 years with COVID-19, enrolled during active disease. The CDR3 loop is CASRGQNSPLHF. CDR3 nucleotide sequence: TGTGCCAGCAGGGGGCAGAACTCACCCCTCCACTTT.